This T cell receptor beta chain was sequenced in a study of shared clonotypes between healthy human individuals (dated by TCRdb to 2018 to 2020). Regarding the research as a whole: The cohort comprised a couple of women and a few men aged 18 to 49 years. For each donor, CD4 naive and CD4 memory were each run on three plates, CD8 naive on two plates, and CD8 memory on one plate. To estimate repertoire size and how much clonotypes are shared between individuals, the study performed deep sequencing of blood TCR repertoires from a few healthy adults. To increase sequencing depth and limit assay-specific biases, different laboratories used diverse techniques to prepare libraries and sequence TCR repertoires. Leukapheresis yielded between about 0.9 and 8.9 billion PBMCs per donor. Study-wide findings and limitations: Naive subsets generally had larger estimated clonotype richness than memory subsets did. Compared with non-shared clonotypes, clonotypes shared by all four sorted-subset donors had higher generation probabilities. The small number of donors limited the genetic and exposure-history diversity represented. Incomplete sequencing was indicated by rarefaction of sorted-subset datasets, despite the large sequencing depth. Only blood was sampled, and tissue TCR repertoires likely differ from those in blood. When four donors were compared, the shared fraction of clonotypes was 5% to 6.5% for naive CD4, about 4% for naive CD8, 2% to 2.5% for memory CD4, and 0.35% to 0.4% for memory CD8. Pairwise subsampling indicated that sequencing depth was expected to affect the degree of clonotype sharing among donors.

The donors were healthy, HIV-negative adults who had no recently reported acute infections or vaccinations. All donors were Caucasian adults living in Nashville, Tennessee, USA. CD4+ T cells were enriched by magnetic negative selection, after which naive cells were positively selected on CD45RA and the negative fraction was taken as the memory subset. After blood collection by leukapheresis, PBMCs were isolated using Ficoll-Histopaque density gradient centrifugation and then cryopreserved in the vapor phase of liquid nitrogen. Analytical flow cytometry was used to check the purity and quantity of each magnetically sorted T cell population. Each sorted fraction had its genomic DNA isolated and then quantified by UV absorbance on a Nanodrop 2000c. TCR CDR3 regions were amplified from genomic DNA by multiplex PCR using the deep immunoSEQ assay. Extracted genomic DNA from each cell subset was spread evenly across all wells of several immunoSEQ 96-well plates, with each plate serving as a replicate. For sorted subsets, about 200 ng genomic DNA, equal to tens of thousands of T cell genomes, was loaded into each replicate PCR. Purified libraries were measured with a Qubit 3.0 fluorometer, size-checked on a Bioanalyzer 2100, and measured again with the KAPA Library Quantification kit. Every immunoSEQ 96-well plate was sequenced on a separate single-read 150-cycle Illumina NextSeq 550 flow cell. Per the authors' processing: Because the immunoSEQ output included only junctional sequences and no quality scores, the filtering could not be the same as the filtering used for full-length reads. To assign V/J genes and CDR3, sequences were annotated against IMGT germline references using PyIR, a Python wrapper for IgBLAST v1.9. Any read was removed if the V/J assignment was weak (E-value above 1e-6), the CDR3 was missing, or the read contained stop codons, out-of-frame junctions, or ambiguous translated residues. A V3J clonotype was defined by an identical inferred V gene, J gene, and CDR3 amino acid sequence. To compute the percentage overlap between repertoires, the number of shared unique clonotypes was divided by the size of the smaller repertoire. Richness of each repertoire was evaluated using RTK rarefaction, the Chao1 estimator, and Recon v2.1 estimates of unobserved clonotypes. For all TCRbeta clonotypes obtained by the gDNA method from a few donors, generation probabilities were computed with OLGA. TCRdb provides this immuneACCESS table in a form limited to in-frame rearrangements. Some clones are lacking; in checked studies, under half of them reflect an unresolved V gene, and why the rest are absent is not known. V and J calls and clone size follow that table, whereas D and trimming were derived from the DNA. The sample records millions of clones, 85% to 95% of which are singletons. Together, the top ten hold 0.1% to 0.15% of the sample.

Concerning this clone itself: What this receptor recognizes is not known. Base qualities are missing; no much larger clone stands one base away.

From its cysteine to its phenylalanine, the CDR3 spans 18 amino acids. Only the CDR3 part of the read is kept: 54 bases, read in frame from the first base. The germline V gene sets CDR1 to SGHTS and CDR2 to YDEGEE. The trim is 4 bases for V and 2 bases for J, with a gap of 22 bases between the germline ends. This receptor was identified in a man aged 18-30 years in good health. The sequence joins TRBV5-8 to TRBJ1-5; the D segment cannot be called with confidence. Sequenced sample: naive CD4+ T cells sorted from blood. The sample's cell subset or site, from its label and the paper: CD45RA+ positively selected. The CDR3 region has the sequence CASSQGAKANPGNQPQHF. The sequenced DNA is TGTGCCAGCAGCCAAGGAGCGAAGGCCAACCCTGGCAATCAGCCCCAGCATTTT.